What follows is one TCR beta chain and its context. What it binds is unknown. This entry belongs to a study of T cells after yellow fever vaccination. Overall study findings and caveats: Reappearance after the booster was seen for most primary-vaccination clones, at more than 95% CD4 and about 90% CD8.

Universal primer sites and UMIs were introduced during 5'RACE template-switching synthesis of TCR cDNA. TCRdb called the 5' RACE reads again in MiXCR, with one record for every CDR3 protein. The sample yields under 300,000 distinct CDR3 sequences, 10% to 15% seen once. Source: CD4+ T cells sorted from PBMCs, taken 45 days after the yellow fever booster vaccination. The sequence was obtained from a man aged 25 to 40 who received the YFV17D yellow fever vaccine.

The CDR3, as DNA: TGTGCCAGCAGCTTAGACGCAGGGGGCTTGGATACGCAGTATTTT. Protein product: CASSLDAGGLDTQYF. This chain links TRBV7-6 with TRBJ2-3; 8 bases fit TRBD1. The germline CDR1 and CDR2 sequences are SGHVS and FNYEAQ. Trimming removed 1 base from V and 6 bases from J; junction bases left unmatched: 6. The CDR3 is 15 amino acids.